This T cell receptor (beta chain) was identified in a study of shared clonotypes between healthy human individuals. Each sorted subset replicate got 200 ng genomic DNA, 25,000 to 30,000 genomes. Per the authors' pipeline: Filtering differed, since immunoSEQ gave only junction sequences and no quality scores. This table comes from immunoSEQ multiplex PCR, and its TCRdb copy is limited to in-frame clones, with some not included. V and J calls and clone size are as listed in that table; D and trimming were resolved from the DNA. The sample shows around 1.6 million clones, approximately 98% of them seen only once. Comments on this clone: What it binds is unknown.

Study-level findings and limits: Generation of non-shared clonotypes was less probable than generation of clonotypes shared by all four donors. Sample collection involved blood only; tissue repertoires are likely different.

The CDR3 runs to 12 residues. V gave up 8 bases and J gave up 6 bases, with 10 bases separating them. Germline CDR1 is SNHLY and CDR2 is FYNNEI. The sequence was collected from a man aged 30 to 45 in good health. The sequenced material came from naive CD4+ T cells sorted from blood. Subset defined: CD45RA+ positively selected. The chain couples TRBV2 to TRBJ2-2, with D perhaps matching TRBD1 (5 bases). The CDR3 DNA reads as TGTGCCAGCCGCGAAGGGGCCGGGGAGCTGTTTTTT. Translation: CASREGAGELFF.